This entry describes one T cell receptor (beta chain). What it binds is not known. This CDR3 has 16 residues. Germline V gene sequence: CDR1 LNHDA, CDR2 SQIVND (reference sequence). Trimming took 2 bases from V and 4 from J; bases not matched to a gene: 8. This sample was taken from a study of cytomegalovirus exposure and HLA in healthy donors. Study details: The same platform was used for the 120 validation repertoires and the roughly 680 first-cohort repertoires, a later analysis reported.

Findings of the study overall: Cytomegalovirus status, reportedly, was diagnosed with high specificity and sensitivity by the classifier. Listed as cytomegalovirus-associated were about 160 TCR beta chains. CMV antigen specificity of a few CMV-associated chains was confirmed in vitro.

Produced via immunoSEQ multiplex PCR; TCRdb's table is partial and in-frame only. The sample has over 250,000 clones, roughly 87% seen once. The rearrangement joins TRBV19 to TRBJ2-3, with 8 bases fitting TRBD1. The sequenced sample consisted of PBMCs. The TCR comes from a woman aged 25 to 45 in good health and CMV-seropositive. For the CDR3, the DNA is TGTGCCAGTAGTATATGGCAGGGGGCCGGCGCAGATACGCAGTATTTT. This sequence encodes CASSIWQGAGADTQYF.